Each of the 28 T cell receptor beta chains below was sequenced from the same sample in a study of blood T cell repertoires in COVID-19 (dated by TCRdb to the early 2020s). The library was built by means of the immunoSEQ multiplex PCR assay. Here the immuneACCESS table is served through TCRdb, limited to in-frame sequences with V and J called. Missing clones are a known gap in these copies; in checked studies unresolved V genes cover under half, and the rest lacks a known reason. This sample gives approximately 170,000 clones in total; 70% to 90% of them show up just once. The ten largest clones represent around 6.5% of the sample. Sequenced material: peripheral blood. These receptors originate from a woman older than 75 in a cohort sampled during active or convalescent COVID-19.

V and J are TRBV2 and TRBJ1-1, with 7 positions matching TRBD1. Germline CDR1 reads SNHLY; CDR2 reads FYNNEI. The CDR3 contains 15 residues. Unmatched junction bases numbered 12, after V lost 7 bases and J lost 4 bases. For the CDR3, the DNA is TGTGCCAGCACCCTCGGGACAGTCGAGTCCACTGAAGCTTTCTTT. Translating it yields CASTLGTVESTEAFF. Full variable domain (missing parts from reference TRBV2 and TRBJ1-1): EPEVTQTPSHQVTQMGQEVILRCVPISNHLYFYWYRQILGQKVEFLVSFYNNEISEKSEIFDDQFSVERPDGSNFTLKIRSTKLEDSAMYFCASTLGTVESTEAFFGQGTRLTVV.

This chain uses TRBV7-9 with TRBJ2-5; 7 bases align to TRBD1. V lost 11 bases and J lost 2; bases outside the gene matches: 14. Looked up from germline, CDR1 is SEHNR and CDR2 is FQNEAQ (reference sequence). The CDR3 sequence is 15 residues long. The CDR3 sequence is CAVPGLSGGQETQYF. The DNA for the CDR3 is TGTGCCGTCCCGGGGCTTTCAGGGGGACAAGAGACCCAGTACTTC.

Here the CDR3 reads CASSRDVRGWYGYTF. CDR3 nucleotide sequence: TGTGCCAGCAGCCGAGATGTTAGGGGATGGTATGGCTACACCTTC. The V call is TRBV14, the J call TRBJ1-2; weak D call: TRBD1 (5 bases). This CDR3 is 15 amino acids long. The germline gives CDR1 SGHDN, CDR2 FVKESK. V shed 4 bases and J shed 5 bases, with 17 bases lying between them.

The CDR3 sequence: CAWSRGTGRDTEAFF. Here the CDR3 DNA reads TGTGCCTGGAGTAGGGGGACAGGGCGAGACACTGAAGCTTTCTTT. The rearrangement uses TRBV30 and TRBJ1-1; TRBD1 matches at 9 bases. Per germline, CDR1 GTSNPN and CDR2 SVGIG (reference sequence). With V trimmed by 2 bases and J by 3 bases, 7 bases remained unmatched. This CDR3 is 15 amino acids long.

The rearrangement joins TRBV5-6 to TRBJ2-2, with D tentatively TRBD2 (5 bases). The germline CDR1 and CDR2 sequences are SGHDT and YYEEEE. V was pared by 2 bases and J by 2 bases, with 10 bases between. CDR3 length: 15 amino acids. CDR3 nucleotide sequence: TGTGCCAGCAGCTTAGACGCGGGTAACACCGGGGAGCTGTTTTTT. Translating it yields CASSLDAGNTGELFF.

This clone was seen a handful of times. The CDR3: CATSRGLAGRSETQYF. CDR3 sequence (DNA): TGTGCCACCAGCAGAGGACTAGCGGGTAGATCAGAGACCCAGTACTTC. The genes are TRBV15 and TRBJ2-5, with 10 bases matching TRBD2. This CDR3 comprises 16 residues. Germline loops: CDR1 LNHNV, CDR2 YYDKDF (reference sequence). With V trimmed by 1 base and J by 4 bases, 6 bases remained unmatched.

The J gene is TRBJ1-2, the V gene TRBV5-6, with D unclear. With 0 bases removed from V and 8 bases from J, the gap between germline ends came to 8 bases. The CDR3 covers 12 residues. CDR1 and CDR2 (germline): SGHDT, YYEEEE. CDR3 amino acids: CASSLGNSGYTF. For the CDR3, the DNA is TGTGCCAGCAGCTTGGGCAACAGCGGCTACACCTTC.

The CDR3 nucleotides read TGTGCCAGCAGTTGGAGCGGGAGGAAAGATACGCAGTATTTT. Amino acid sequence: CASSWSGRKDTQYF. J is TRBJ2-3 and V is TRBV27, with 9 bases fitting TRBD2. V dropped 4 bases and J dropped 5; count of bases not matched to a gene: 4. The CDR3 runs 14 residues. The germline CDR1 and CDR2 sequences are MNHEY and SMNVEV (reference sequence).

CDR3 sequence (DNA): TGTGCCAGCGTCCGCGGCGGGGGGTCCACAGATACGCAGTATTTT. This translates into CASVRGGGSTDTQYF. This chain uses TRBV7-9 with TRBJ2-3, with TRBD2 matching over 8 bases. Unmatched junction bases numbered 9, after V lost 8 bases and J lost 2 bases. The CDR3 totals 15 residues. Per the germline V gene, CDR1 is SEHNR and CDR2 is FQNEAQ (reference sequence).

CDR3 coding DNA: TGCGCCAGCAGCATGCTCAAGACTAGCGGGGGATACAATGAGCAGTTCTTC. Its protein is CASSMLKTSGGYNEQFF. This chain connects TRBV5-1 to TRBJ2-1; 12 bases agree with TRBD2. Trimming at V came to 4 bases and at J to 4 bases, leaving 9 bases not matched to a gene. The CDR3 extends over 17 amino acids. CDR1 is SGHRS and CDR2 is YFSETQ in the germline V gene.

The chain is built from TRBV25-1 and TRBJ1-2; possibly TRBD1 for D (6 bases). The CDR3 loop spans 15 amino acids. V was clipped by 2 bases and J by 2 bases, with 12 bases between them. Germline values: CDR1 MGHDK, CDR2 SYGVNS. CDR3 sequence (DNA): TGTGCCAGCAGTGAAGGAGGGGGGGAGAACTATGGCTACACCTTC. It is translated as CASSEGGGENYGYTF.

DNA of the CDR3: TGCGCCAGCAGCGACGGGACAGGGGGACCCTACGAGCAGTACTTC. Translated: CASSDGTGGPYEQYF. V usage is TRBV5-1 and J usage is TRBJ2-7, with TRBD1 matching 11 bases. Germline values: CDR1 SGHRS, CDR2 YFSETQ. Trimming at V came to 4 bases and at J to 2 bases, leaving 5 bases not matched to a gene. The CDR3 runs 15 residues.

This clone was seen a few times. The rearrangement uses TRBV9 and TRBJ2-1; 11 bases fit TRBD2. The CDR3 length is 17 residues. Germline CDR1 reads SGDLS; CDR2 reads YYNGEE. With 0 bases clipped from V and 4 bases from J, the junction kept 6 bases outside the gene matches. The CDR3 sequence is CASSVGLAGGRYNEQFF. The CDR3 bases are TGTGCCAGCAGCGTAGGGTTAGCGGGAGGGAGATACAATGAGCAGTTCTTC.

The rearrangement joins TRBV2 to TRBJ2-2, with TRBD1 identical over 11 bases. From germline, CDR1 is SNHLY and CDR2 FYNNEI. The CDR3 consists of 15 residues. V was pared by 2 bases and J by 6 bases, with 2 bases of the junction left unmatched. The CDR3 loop is CASSETGQGAGELFF. CDR3 bases: TGTGCCAGCAGTGAAACGGGACAGGGGGCCGGGGAGCTGTTTTTT.

The rearrangement uses TRBV6-5 and TRBJ1-2, with D possibly TRBD1 on 6 matching bases. Trimming stripped 2 bases from V and 5 bases from J, with 9 bases between. Looked up from germline, CDR1 is MNHEY and CDR2 is SVGAGI. The CDR3 runs to 13 residues. The CDR3 is CASSYPGQYGYTF. The CDR3 DNA is TGTGCCAGCAGTTACCCCGGACAGTATGGCTACACCTTC.

This clone was picked up one time. Sequence at one end of the junction differs from germline and may be a read error. CDR3 residues: CAWITTYRGRNSGYTF. CDR3 sequence (DNA): TGTGCCTGGATCACAACCTACAGGGGGAGAAACTCTGGCTACACCTTC. The V gene is TRBV30, the J gene TRBJ1-2; 8 bases are a match to TRBD1. This CDR3 is built from 16 residues. CDR1 is GTSNPN, CDR2 SVGIG, per germline (reference sequence). The entire variable domain, with the rest obtained from reference TRBV30 and TRBJ1-2, is as follows: SQTIHQWPATLVQPVGSPLSLECTVEGTSNPNLYWYRQAAGRGLQLLFYSVGIGQISSEVPQNLSASRPQDRQFILSSKKLLLSDSGFYLCAWITTYRGRNSGYTFGSGTRLTVV.

The chain is built from TRBV4-3 and TRBJ1-5; D gene uncertain. V was cut by 1 base and J by 9 bases, with 13 bases left in between. The CDR3 is made up of 14 amino acids. CDR1 is LGHNA and CDR2 is YSLEER in the germline V gene. In DNA, the CDR3 is TGCGCCAGCAGCCAAGGTATAGGCGGCAGGCCCCAGCATTTT. It encodes CASSQGIGGRPQHF.

This chain uses TRBV9 with TRBJ2-2; 8 bases agree with TRBD1. J lost 4 bases, V lost 0 bases, and 5 bases had no gene match. Germline V lookup: CDR1 SGDLS, CDR2 YYNGEE. The CDR3 has 16 residues. CDR3 DNA sequence: TGTGCCAGCAGCGTAGGGGGCAGGGGGCTCACCGGGGAGCTGTTTTTT. Its protein product is CASSVGGRGLTGELFF.

The chain combines TRBV18 with TRBJ1-4, with D unclear. Germline V gene sequence: CDR1 KGHSH, CDR2 LQKENI. V lost 1 base and J 3 bases, leaving 18 bases between the germline ends. The CDR3 spans 18 residues. CDR3 residues: CASSPRSEALQSNEKLFF. The CDR3 DNA follows: TGTGCCAGCTCACCACGATCGGAGGCCTTACAATCTAATGAAAAACTGTTTTTT.

The CDR3: CASSSNTLTARTDTQYF. The DNA for the CDR3 is TGTGCCAGCAGTTCGAACACGCTTACAGCTCGCACAGATACGCAGTATTTT. The chain combines TRBV28 with TRBJ2-3; D is unresolved. Germline V gives CDR1 MDHEN, CDR2 SYDVKM. This CDR3 is 17 amino acids long. V was shortened by 4 bases and J by 1 base, with 18 bases between the two germline ends.

The chain carries TRBV29-1 and TRBJ2-7; 7 bases agree with TRBD1. The germline V gene has CDR1 SQVTM and CDR2 ANQGSEA. V was clipped by 5 bases and J by 2 bases; unmatched bases: 3. This CDR3 region has 12 residues. CDR3 nucleotides: TGCAGCGTTCGACAGGGCGCCTACGAGCAGTACTTC. Translated: CSVRQGAYEQYF.

This clone was seen a single time. The V call is TRBV5-5, the J call TRBJ2-3, with TRBD2 matching over 15 bases. V dropped 1 base and J dropped 2; count of bases not matched to a gene: 8. CDR1 SGHKS and CDR2 YYEKEE come from the germline V gene (reference sequence). The CDR3 runs 19 residues. The CDR3 reads CASSLLGTSGGHPTDTQYF. The CDR3 coding sequence is TGTGCCAGCAGCTTGCTTGGGACTAGCGGGGGGCACCCCACAGATACGCAGTATTTT.

This clone has a single count. The rearrangement links TRBV14 to TRBJ2-7; unclear D gene. Germline CDR1 and CDR2: SGHDN and FVKESK. Trimming left V 1 base short and J 6 bases short, with 10 bases between. The CDR3 contains 13 residues. CDR3 sequence: CASSQGYVSEQYV. The CDR3 DNA sequence: TGTGCCAGCAGCCAAGGCTATGTATCCGAGCAGTACGTC.

J is TRBJ1-1 and V is TRBV7-8, with D unclear. Trimming stripped 3 bases from V and 1 base from J, with 12 bases between. CDR3 length: 15 residues. CDR1 and CDR2 from the germline V gene are SGHVS and FQNEAQ. In DNA form, the CDR3 reads TGTGCCAGCAGCTTCCTCGGAAGAGGGAACACTGAAGCTTTCTTT. Translation: CASSFLGRGNTEAFF.

This clone was observed a few times. This chain links TRBV19 with TRBJ2-7, with 12 bases lining up with TRBD1. This CDR3 region has 15 residues. From germline, CDR1 is LNHDA and CDR2 SQIVND (reference sequence). After removal of 10 bases from V and 7 bases from J, the junction contained 14 bases not matched to a gene. The chain's CDR3 is CATRGMGQGAGEQYF. CDR3 nucleotide sequence: TGTGCCACCAGGGGTATGGGACAGGGGGCAGGTGAGCAGTACTTC.

V usage is TRBV24-1 and J usage is TRBJ2-2; 8 nucleotides match TRBD1. CDR3 length: 14 amino acids. Germline values: CDR1 KGHDR, CDR2 SFDVKD. Trimming at V came to 7 bases and at J to 4 bases, leaving 4 bases not matched to a gene. DNA for the CDR3: TGTGCCACCAGACCGGACAGGGCCACCGGGGAGCTGTTTTTT. It yields the protein CATRPDRATGELFF.

The chain has TRBV13 and TRBJ1-3; D call uncertain. The germline gives CDR1 PRHDT, CDR2 FYEKMQ (reference sequence). This CDR3 contains 14 residues. V was cut by 2 bases and J by 0 bases, with 5 bases left in between. The CDR3, as DNA: TGTGCCAGCAGCTTAACAAGCTCTGGAAACACCATATATTTT. Amino acids: CASSLTSSGNTIYF.

The chain joins TRBV18 to TRBJ2-7, with 8 bases lining up with TRBD2. Germline CDR1 reads KGHSH; CDR2 reads LQKENI. CDR3 size: 15 residues. Trimming removed 3 bases from V and 3 bases from J; junction bases left unmatched: 7. The CDR3 DNA follows: TGTGCCAGCTCACCCTGGTACACTAGCGGCTACGAGCAGTACGTC. Protein: CASSPWYTSGYEQYV.